Listed below are T cell receptor beta chains from one sample, sequenced in a study of blood T cell repertoires in COVID-19. Measured with immunoSEQ multiplex PCR; TCRdb has only the in-frame clones, and not every one. The sample has about 77,000 clones, 73% seen once. Sequenced material: peripheral blood. The source of these receptors is a man aged 55 to 70 with acute or convalescent COVID-19. Each CDR3 is given with its conserved first and last residue. A D gene is named only where the DNA matches it firmly. For some rows the clone size is stated as once, few or many, or as a class when expanded; others skip it.

>TRBJ1-2|NA|NA|TRBV6-5
TGTGCCAGCAGTTACGAGGGGAGGGACGGCTACACCTTC
CASSYEGRDGYTF
>TRBJ2-5|NA|NA|TRBV5-1
TGCGCCAGCAGCCGTTCAGGACAGTTATTAGAGACCCAGTACTTC
CASSRSGQLLETQYF
>TRBJ2-1|NA|NA|TRBV2
TGTGCCAGCAGTGAAGCCGGGGAAAGACAGTTCTTC
CASSEAGERQFF
>TRBJ2-1|TRBD1|NA|TRBV7-3
TGTGCCAGCAGCCCCAGGACAGGATTGCGGAATGAGCAGTTCTTC
CASSPRTGLRNEQFF
>TRBJ2-1|NA|NA|TRBV6-5
TGTGCCAGCAATACCAAAGGTGCGGGGGCTGAGCAGTTCTTC
CASNTKGAGAEQFF
>TRBJ1-1|TRBD1|NA|TRBV30
TGTGCCTGGAATTGGGGACAGGGGGGAACTGAAGCTTTCTTT
CAWNWGQGGTEAFF
>TRBJ1-6|NA|NA|TRBV2
TGTGCCAGCAGGGCAGGGAAAGGTACCTATAATTCACCCCTCCACTTT
CASRAGKGTYNSPLHF
>TRBJ1-5|NA|NA|TRBV30
TGTGCCTGGAGCCCCCCCCAGGGTAGCAATCAGCCCCAGCATTTT
CAWSPPQGSNQPQHF
>TRBJ1-2|TRBD1|NA|TRBV30
TGTGCCTGGGGACAGGGAAGGTCCTATGGCTACACCTTC
CAWGQGRSYGYTF
>TRBJ2-3|NA|once|TRBV15
TGTGCCACCAGCAGAGGGGCGAACACACTCACAGATACGCAGTATTTT
CATSRGANTLTDTQYF
>TRBJ2-2|TRBD2|few|TRBV11-1
TGTGCCAGCAGGCGGGGGACTATTAACACCGGGGAGCTGTTTTTT
CASRRGTINTGELFF
>TRBJ1-6|NA|NA|TRBV28
TGTGCCAGCATTACCGGCGGGCACTCACCCCTCCACTTT
CASITGGHSPLHF
>TRBJ1-5|NA|NA|TRBV3-1/TRBV3-2
TGTGCCAGCAGCCAAGGGTTTTCAGGGAACAATCAGCCCCAGCATTTT
CASSQGFSGNNQPQHF
>TRBJ2-4|NA|NA|TRBV28
TGTGCCGCTACGCTCCTCCCTTTAGCCAAAAACATTCAGTACTTC
CAATLLPLAKNIQYF
>TRBJ1-1|NA|NA|TRBV10-3
TGTGCCATCAGTGAGTCCAGGCTCTCTGAAGCTTTCTTT
CAISESRLSEAFF
>TRBJ1-5|NA|NA|TRBV2
TGTGCCAGCAGTGGAAGGGGCAGGCAGCCCCAGCATTTT
CASSGRGRQPQHF
>TRBJ2-7|NA|NA|TRBV3-1/TRBV3-2
TGTGCCAGCAGCCCCTTCGCTAGCCAAGAGTACGAGCAGTACTTC
CASSPFASQEYEQYF
>TRBJ2-3|NA|NA|TRBV9
TGTGCCAGTCGTTCTGGGGCGGATACGCAGTATTTT
CASRSGADTQYF
>TRBJ2-5|TRBD1|once|TRBV28
TGTGCCAGCCACAGGGGTTTCCAAGAGACCCAGTACTTC
CASHRGFQETQYF
>TRBJ1-3|NA|few|TRBV2
TGTGCCAGCAGGGGCGACATTGCCGGGGACACCATATATTTT
CASRGDIAGDTIYF
>TRBJ2-1|TRBD2|NA|TRBV19
TGTGCCAGTAGAGACAGACCGGGACTAGCGGTCTACAATGAGCAGTTCTTC
CASRDRPGLAVYNEQFF
>TRBJ1-1|NA|NA|TRBV27
TGTGCCAGCAGTTTCTCAGGGAGGGGCACTGAAGCTTTCTTT
CASSFSGRGTEAFF
>TRBJ1-3|NA|once|TRBV11-2
TGTGCCAGCAGCCCCCCACAGGGTACCGGAAACACCATATATTTT
CASSPPQGTGNTIYF
>TRBJ2-5|TRBD1|NA|TRBV5-8
TGTGCCAGCAGCGACCGGGACAGGGGAGATGAGACCCAGTACTTC
CASSDRDRGDETQYF
>TRBJ2-1|TRBD2|many|TRBV7-2
TGTGCCAGCAGCAGATCGACTAGCGGGGGGGAGTTTCATGAGCAGTTCTTC
CASSRSTSGGEFHEQFF
>TRBJ2-5|TRBD1|NA|TRBV7-2
TGTGCCAGCAGCTCGTGGACAGGGGAGACCCAGTACTTC
CASSSWTGETQYF
>TRBJ2-3|NA|once|TRBV19
TGTGCCAGTAGTGAACGGGACTCCACAGATACGCAGTATTTT
CASSERDSTDTQYF
>TRBJ1-2|NA|once|TRBV20-1
TGCAGTGCTAGAGATACTCTCACCTTC
CSARDTLTF
>TRBJ2-5|NA|NA|TRBV11-3
TGTGCCAGCAGCTTATCATCCCGGGAGACCCAGTACTTC
CASSLSSRETQYF
>TRBJ1-2|TRBD1|NA|TRBV9
TGTGCCAGCAGCGAGCTCTTTGGACAGGGACCTAGAGCTGGCTACACCTTC
CASSELFGQGPRAGYTF
>TRBJ2-3|NA|once|TRBV7-3
TGTGCCAGCAGCTTAGGGGGAGGAGCAGGCACGCAGTATTTT
CASSLGGGAGTQYF
>TRBJ2-3|TRBD1|NA|TRBV19
TGTGCCAGTAGTCTACAGGGGGCCGTCACAGATACGCAGTATTTT
CASSLQGAVTDTQYF
>TRBJ2-1|TRBD1|once|TRBV7-6
TGTGCCAGCGGGACAGCCTCCTACAATGAGCAGTTCTTC
CASGTASYNEQFF
>TRBJ2-2|NA|NA|TRBV7-2
TGTGCCAGCAGCTTGAGGCCGGAGGGGAACACCGGGGAGCTGTTTTTT
CASSLRPEGNTGELFF
>TRBJ2-2|TRBD1|NA|TRBV7-3
TGTGCCAGCAGCCAAAGGACAGGGGGCACCGGGGAGCTGTTTTTT
CASSQRTGGTGELFF
>TRBJ1-2|NA|once|TRBV7-9
TGTGCCAGCAGTAAACAGGTAGCCTACACCTTC
CASSKQVAYTF
>TRBJ1-1|TRBD1|NA|TRBV5-6
TGTGCCACCCGAACCGGGACAGGGGCTAGGGAAGCTTTCTTT
CATRTGTGAREAFF
>TRBJ1-1|TRBD1|NA|TRBV5-5
TGTGCCAGCAGTCGAAGGACAGGGTTAGGCCTAATGAACACTGAAGCTTTCTTT
CASSRRTGLGLMNTEAFF
>TRBJ1-3|NA|NA|TRBV19
TGTGCCACCCTTTCCCGGGGAGCTGGAAACACCATATATTTT
CATLSRGAGNTIYF
>TRBJ1-6|NA|few|TRBV19
TGTGCCAGTAGTATGCAGGGTAGGAATTCACCCCTCCACTTT
CASSMQGRNSPLHF
>TRBJ1-1|NA|NA|TRBV3-1/TRBV3-2
TGTGCCAGCAGCCAAGATTGGGCTACCACTGAAGCTTTCTTT
CASSQDWATTEAFF
>TRBJ2-6|NA|once|TRBV7-9
TGTGCCAGCAGCTTAGGAGCCTCTGGGGCCAACGTCCTGACTTTC
CASSLGASGANVLTF